Listed below are T cell receptor beta chains from one sample, sequenced in a study of patients and donors after allogeneic stem cell transplantation. TCRdb reanalysed the RT-PCR reads using MiXCR and keeps one entry per CDR3 protein. The sample includes roughly 200,000 distinct CDR3 sequences, around 41% of them seen just once. Input material: blood, either unsorted or a sorted T cell fraction (not recorded which). These receptors originate from a human donor who was either an allogeneic HSCT recipient or a stem cell or donor lymphocyte infusion donor (not recorded which). It is not recorded whose cells these are; they may come from a transplant donor. Both conserved end residues are part of each CDR3. A D gene is named only where the DNA matches it firmly. Rows give clone size only sometimes, using once, few, many, or a class for an expanded clone.

clone_size: NA
cdr3_length: 19
d_call: TRBD2
j_call: TRBJ2-1
v_call: TRBV3-1
cdr3_aa: CASSQDLAGAASSYNEQFF
cdr3_nt: TGTGCCAGCAGCCAAGATTTAGCGGGCGCCGCGAGCTCCTACAATGAGCAGTTCTTC

clone_size: NA
cdr3_length: 14
d_call: NA
j_call: TRBJ1-2
v_call: TRBV25-1
cdr3_aa: CASSPGVLKYGYTF
cdr3_nt: TGTGCCAGCAGTCCGGGGGTCCTCAAGTATGGCTACACCTTC

clone_size: NA
cdr3_length: 12
d_call: TRBD1
j_call: TRBJ1-2
v_call: TRBV4-1
cdr3_aa: CASRRGEYGYTF
cdr3_nt: TGCGCCAGCCGCAGGGGGGAATATGGCTACACCTTC

clone_size: few
cdr3_length: 14
d_call: NA
j_call: TRBJ2-4
v_call: TRBV12-3/TRBV12-4
cdr3_aa: CASSFLRPGNIQYF
cdr3_nt: TGTGCCAGCAGTTTTCTGCGACCGGGGAACATTCAGTACTTC

clone_size: NA
cdr3_length: 14
d_call: NA
j_call: TRBJ1-1
v_call: TRBV6-1
cdr3_aa: CASSATGGDTEAFF
cdr3_nt: TGTGCCAGCAGTGCGACAGGTGGCGACACTGAAGCTTTCTTT

clone_size: once
cdr3_length: 22
d_call: TRBD2
j_call: TRBJ2-3
v_call: TRBV7-3
cdr3_aa: CASSLTPRLAGNTTSSTDTQYF
cdr3_nt: TGTGCCAGCAGCTTAACCCCCAGACTAGCGGGGAATACTACCTCTAGCACAGATACGCAGTATTTT

clone_size: NA
cdr3_length: 14
d_call: NA
j_call: TRBJ2-7
v_call: TRBV2
cdr3_aa: CASSEGDSESEQYF
cdr3_nt: TGTGCCAGCAGTGAAGGGGATTCTGAGTCCGAGCAGTACTTC

clone_size: NA
cdr3_length: 16
d_call: NA
j_call: TRBJ1-1
v_call: TRBV7-3
cdr3_aa: CASSFTLASLNTEAFF
cdr3_nt: TGTGCCAGCAGCTTTACCCTTGCCAGCTTGAACACTGAAGCTTTCTTT

clone_size: few
cdr3_length: 14
d_call: TRBD1
j_call: TRBJ1-1
v_call: TRBV9
cdr3_aa: CASSSRDRNTEAFF
cdr3_nt: TGTGCCAGCAGCTCTCGGGACAGAAACACTGAAGCTTTCTTT

clone_size: NA
cdr3_length: 13
d_call: NA
j_call: TRBJ1-1
v_call: TRBV5-1
cdr3_aa: CASSLQYRDPAFF
cdr3_nt: TGCGCCAGCAGCTTGCAGTATCGGGACCCAGCTTTCTTT

clone_size: NA
cdr3_length: 15
d_call: NA
j_call: TRBJ1-2
v_call: TRBV6-5
cdr3_aa: CASSTPGGPDDGYTF
cdr3_nt: TGTGCCAGCAGTACCCCCGGGGGGCCGGATGATGGCTACACCTTC

clone_size: NA
cdr3_length: 15
d_call: TRBD1
j_call: TRBJ1-5
v_call: TRBV27
cdr3_aa: CASSSRGSGNQPQHF
cdr3_nt: TGTGCCAGCAGTAGCAGGGGGTCGGGCAATCAGCCCCAGCATTTT

clone_size: few
cdr3_length: 12
d_call: NA
j_call: TRBJ1-1
v_call: TRBV29-1
cdr3_aa: CSAATGSTEAFF
cdr3_nt: TGCAGCGCCGCTACAGGTAGCACTGAAGCTTTCTTT

clone_size: NA
cdr3_length: 12
d_call: NA
j_call: TRBJ1-2
v_call: TRBV9
cdr3_aa: CANTGGAHGYTF
cdr3_nt: TGTGCCAATACGGGAGGGGCACATGGCTACACCTTC

clone_size: NA
cdr3_length: 14
d_call: NA
j_call: TRBJ1-2
v_call: TRBV5-1
cdr3_aa: CASSPLGTHYGYTF
cdr3_nt: TGCGCCAGCAGCCCTCTTGGGACCCACTATGGCTACACCTTC

clone_size: few
cdr3_length: 11
d_call: TRBD1
j_call: TRBJ1-1
v_call: TRBV18
cdr3_aa: CASSMDRWAFF
cdr3_nt: TGTGCCAGCTCCATGGACAGGTGGGCTTTCTTT

clone_size: many
cdr3_length: 15
d_call: NA
j_call: TRBJ1-5
v_call: TRBV28
cdr3_aa: CASSPPDTSNQPQHF
cdr3_nt: TGTGCCAGCAGTCCACCGGACACCAGCAATCAGCCCCAGCATTTT

clone_size: NA
cdr3_length: 16
d_call: NA
j_call: TRBJ2-1
v_call: TRBV12-3/TRBV12-4
cdr3_aa: CASSLDRENSYNEQFF
cdr3_nt: TGTGCCAGCAGTTTAGATAGGGAAAACTCTTACAATGAGCAGTTCTTC

clone_size: NA
cdr3_length: 14
d_call: NA
j_call: TRBJ2-7
v_call: TRBV9
cdr3_aa: CASSVEAFSYEQYF
cdr3_nt: TGTGCCAGCAGCGTAGAAGCGTTCTCCTACGAGCAGTACTTC